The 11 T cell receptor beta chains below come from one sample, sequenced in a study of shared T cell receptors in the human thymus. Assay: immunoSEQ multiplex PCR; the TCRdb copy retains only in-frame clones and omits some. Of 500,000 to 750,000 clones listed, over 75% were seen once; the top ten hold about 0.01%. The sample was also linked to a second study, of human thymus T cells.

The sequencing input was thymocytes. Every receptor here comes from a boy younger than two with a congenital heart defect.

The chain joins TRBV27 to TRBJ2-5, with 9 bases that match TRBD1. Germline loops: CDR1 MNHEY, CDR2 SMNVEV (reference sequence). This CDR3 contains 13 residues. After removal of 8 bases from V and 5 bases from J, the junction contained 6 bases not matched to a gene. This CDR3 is CASATGGRETQYF. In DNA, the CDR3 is TGTGCCAGCGCGACAGGGGGGAGGGAGACCCAGTACTTC.

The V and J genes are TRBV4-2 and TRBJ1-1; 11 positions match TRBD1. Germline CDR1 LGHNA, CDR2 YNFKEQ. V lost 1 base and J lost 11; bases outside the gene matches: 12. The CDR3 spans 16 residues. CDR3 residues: CASSQAGRDRGKNAFF. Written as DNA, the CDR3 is TGTGCCAGCAGCCAAGCGGGCAGGGACAGGGGGAAAAACGCTTTCTTT.

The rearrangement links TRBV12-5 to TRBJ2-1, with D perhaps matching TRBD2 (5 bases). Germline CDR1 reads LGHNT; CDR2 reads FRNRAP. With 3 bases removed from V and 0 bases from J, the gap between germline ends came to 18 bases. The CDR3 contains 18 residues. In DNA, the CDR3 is TGTGCTAGTGGTTTAGGCCCCAAAGAAGAGGGCTCCTACAATGAGCAGTTCTTC. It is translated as CASGLGPKEEGSYNEQFF.

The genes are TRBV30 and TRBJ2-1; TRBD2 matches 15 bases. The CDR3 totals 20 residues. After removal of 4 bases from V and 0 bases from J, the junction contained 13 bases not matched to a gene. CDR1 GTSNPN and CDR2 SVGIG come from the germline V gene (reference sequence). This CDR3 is CAWTPRTSGRGPGSYNEQFF. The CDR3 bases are TGTGCCTGGACCCCACGGACTAGCGGGAGGGGGCCGGGCTCCTACAATGAGCAGTTCTTC.

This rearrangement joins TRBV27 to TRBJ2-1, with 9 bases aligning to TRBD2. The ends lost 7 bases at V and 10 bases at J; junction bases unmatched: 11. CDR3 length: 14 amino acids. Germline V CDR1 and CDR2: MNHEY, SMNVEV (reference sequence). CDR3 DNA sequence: TGTGCCAGCAACCTTAGCGGGAGAGGGGGGGAGCAGTTCTTC. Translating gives CASNLSGRGGEQFF.

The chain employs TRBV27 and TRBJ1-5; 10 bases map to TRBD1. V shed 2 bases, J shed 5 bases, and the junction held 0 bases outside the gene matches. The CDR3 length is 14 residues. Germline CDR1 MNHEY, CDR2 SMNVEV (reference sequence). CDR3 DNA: TGTGCCAGCAGTTTAGGGACAGGGGATCAGCCCCAGCATTTT. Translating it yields CASSLGTGDQPQHF.

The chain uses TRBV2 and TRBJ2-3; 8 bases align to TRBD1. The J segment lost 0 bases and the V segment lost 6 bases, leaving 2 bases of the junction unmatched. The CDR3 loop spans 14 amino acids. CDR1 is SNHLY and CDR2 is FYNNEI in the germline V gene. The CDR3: CASSGTGSTDTQYF. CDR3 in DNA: TGTGCCAGCAGCGGGACAGGAAGCACAGATACGCAGTATTTT. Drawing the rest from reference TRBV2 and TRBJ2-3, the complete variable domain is EPEVTQTPSHQVTQMGQEVILRCVPISNHLYFYWYRQILGQKVEFLVSFYNNEISEKSEIFDDQFSVERPDGSNFTLKIRSTKLEDSAMYFCASSGTGSTDTQYFGPGTRLTVL.

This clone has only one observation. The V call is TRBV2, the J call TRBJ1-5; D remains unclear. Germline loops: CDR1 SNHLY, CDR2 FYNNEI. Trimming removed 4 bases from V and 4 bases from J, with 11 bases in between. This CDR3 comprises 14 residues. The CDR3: CASSVEPSNQPQHF. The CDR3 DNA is TGTGCCAGCAGTGTCGAGCCCTCTAATCAGCCCCAGCATTTT.

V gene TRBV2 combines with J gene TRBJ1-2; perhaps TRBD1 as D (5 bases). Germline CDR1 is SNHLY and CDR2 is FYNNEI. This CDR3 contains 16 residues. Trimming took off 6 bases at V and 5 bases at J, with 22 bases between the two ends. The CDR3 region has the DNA TGTGCCAGCAGACCTCGACAGCGGAGGGTTTCGTATGGCTACACCTTC. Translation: CASRPRQRRVSYGYTF.

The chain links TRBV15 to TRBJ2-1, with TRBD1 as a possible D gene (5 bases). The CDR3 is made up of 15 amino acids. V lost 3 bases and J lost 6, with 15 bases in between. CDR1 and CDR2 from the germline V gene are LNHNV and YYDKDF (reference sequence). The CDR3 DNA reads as TGTGCCACCAGCAGGAGCATGGGGCCATCCAATGAGCAGTTCTTC. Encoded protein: CATSRSMGPSNEQFF.

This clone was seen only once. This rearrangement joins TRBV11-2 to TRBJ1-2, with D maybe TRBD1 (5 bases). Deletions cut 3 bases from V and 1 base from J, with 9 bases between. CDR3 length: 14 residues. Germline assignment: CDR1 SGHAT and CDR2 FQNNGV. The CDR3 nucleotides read TGTGCCAGCAGCTTCCCGCAGGGTAACTATGGCTACACCTTC. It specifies CASSFPQGNYGYTF.